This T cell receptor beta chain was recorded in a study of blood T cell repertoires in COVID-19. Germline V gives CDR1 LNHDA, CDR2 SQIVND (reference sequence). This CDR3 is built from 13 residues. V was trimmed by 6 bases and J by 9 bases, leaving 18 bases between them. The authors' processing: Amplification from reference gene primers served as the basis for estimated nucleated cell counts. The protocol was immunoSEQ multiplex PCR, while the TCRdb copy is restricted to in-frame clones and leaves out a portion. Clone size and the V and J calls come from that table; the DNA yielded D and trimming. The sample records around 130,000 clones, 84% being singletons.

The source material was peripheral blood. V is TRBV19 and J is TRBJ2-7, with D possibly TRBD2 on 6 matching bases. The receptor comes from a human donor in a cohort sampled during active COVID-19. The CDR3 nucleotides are TGTGCCAGTAGCCCGGGGGTGCGATTAGGGCAGTACTTC. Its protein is CASSPGVRLGQYF.